These 6 T cell receptor beta chains came from one sample sequenced in a study of CD8 T cells in ankylosing spondylitis (dated by TCRdb to about 2017). Library preparation was by 5' RACE. Instrument on record: Illumina HiSeq 2500. TCRdb reprocessing: public reads trimmed at Q25 with fastp, clones called with MiXCR, in-frame beta chains kept. Here each entry gathers all rows of one CDR3 protein and keeps the most common genes and DNA. This sample gives 35,000 to 45,000 distinct CDR3 sequences in total; 9.5% to 11% of them show up just once. Approximately 1.5% of the sample goes to the ten largest clones. The sequencing sample was made of blood, either unsorted or a sorted T cell fraction (not recorded which). The receptor set was obtained from a male donor with ankylosing spondylitis or in good health (not recorded which).

This clonotype was detected ten times or more. The chain carries TRBV3-1 and TRBJ1-1, with 10 bases matching TRBD1. The CDR3 sequence is 15 residues long. Germline CDR1 and CDR2: LGHDT and YNNKEL (reference sequence). After removal of 3 bases from V and 4 bases from J, the junction contained 5 bases not matched to a gene. The CDR3 here is CASSQTGGASTEAFF. CDR3 coding DNA: TGTGCCAGCAGCCAGACAGGGGGCGCGAGCACTGAAGCTTTCTTT.

This clonotype was seen just once. An end of the junction differs from the germline gene, which may be a read error. CDR3 bases: TGTGCCAGCAGCCATCCCGGGGGTAGCACTGCAGCTTTCTTT. It is translated as CASSHPGGSTAAFF. The rearrangement links TRBV3-1 to TRBJ1-1; D is perhaps TRBD1 (5 bases). Germline V gene sequence: CDR1 LGHDT, CDR2 YNNKEL (reference sequence). This CDR3 region has 14 residues.

This clonotype was seen ten or more times. V is TRBV2 and J is TRBJ2-2, with D perhaps matching TRBD2 (5 bases). Trimming shortened V by 6 bases and J by 4 bases, and 15 bases separated the two germline ends. CDR1 and CDR2 (germline): SNHLY, FYNNEI. The CDR3 is 15 residues long. CDR3 sequence (DNA): TGTGCCAGCAGGGTAGGGTCTGCGGGCACCGGGGAGCTGTTTTTT. This translates into CASRVGSAGTGELFF.

This clonotype turned up a few times. The chain carries TRBV28 and TRBJ1-6; D is possibly TRBD1 (5 bases). Germline-derived CDR1 and CDR2 are MDHEN and SYDVKM. This CDR3 has 14 amino acids. V was clipped by 3 bases and J by 10 bases, with 13 bases between them. The CDR3 reads CASSFYRRESPLHF. The CDR3 bases are TGTGCCAGCAGTTTTTACAGGCGGGAATCACCCCTCCACTTT. Supplemented by reference TRBV28 and TRBJ1-6, the full variable domain reads DVKVTQSSRYLVKRTGEKVFLECVQDMDHENMFWYRQDPGLGLRLIYFSYDVKMKEKGDIPEGYSVSREKKERFSLILESASTNQTSMYLCASSFYRRESPLHFGNGTRLTVT.

This clonotype was seen ten or more times. This chain joins TRBV4-1 and TRBJ1-1; 7 nucleotides line up with TRBD1. The germline gives CDR1 MGHRA, CDR2 YSYEKL. V lost 0 bases to trimming and J lost 6 bases; unmatched junction nucleotides: 10. This CDR3 has 16 amino acids. This chain's CDR3 is CASSQEMGQINAEAFF. The CDR3 region has the DNA TGCGCCAGCAGCCAAGAGATGGGACAGATAAACGCTGAAGCTTTCTTT.

The chain links TRBV10-3 to TRBJ2-1; tentatively, D is TRBD1 or TRBD2 (5 bases each). With 4 bases removed from V and 9 bases from J, the gap between germline ends came to 10 bases. The CDR3 sequence is 12 residues long. Germline CDR1 is ENHRY and CDR2 is SYGVKD. The CDR3 sequence: CAISAGGGEQFF. For the CDR3, the DNA is TGTGCCATCAGTGCTGGGGGTGGTGAGCAGTTCTTC.